The 4 T cell receptor beta chains reported below all come from one sample, sequenced in a study of tissue T cells after allogeneic stem cell transplantation. Noted time point: mouse harvest day 14 after allogeneic transplant. Each mouse received 10^7 T-cell-depleted marrow cells plus 10^6 splenic CD5+ T cells by tail vein. The data were produced by immunoSEQ multiplex PCR, yet TCRdb's version contains in-frame clones alone and is incomplete. The data show some 8,000 clones, with roughly a third seen just once and over 2.5% held by the top ten. Sequences were obtained from skin. The source of these receptors is a female BALB/c mouse given C57BL/6 T cells with graft-versus-host disease after an allogeneic hematopoietic cell transplant.

By its share, this clone is medium-sized. The genes are named according to mouse. The read stops 1 residue short of the end of the CDR3; the missing end is completed from the germline J gene. In the same sample, other DNA sequences code for this CDR3. The gene calls are TRBV26 and TRBJ2-1; tentatively, D is TRBD1 or TRBD2 (6 bases each). This CDR3 spans 15 amino acids. V lost 0 bases to trimming and J lost 7 bases, with 13 bases between them. Germline loops: CDR1 KGHPV, CDR2 FQNQEV (reference sequence). CDR3 in amino acids: CASSLSAGAGAEQFF. The CDR3 bases that were read are TGTGCCAGCAGTCTGTCGGCGGGGGCAGGGGCTGAGCAGTTC.

This clone is hyperexpanded in the sample. Mouse gene names apply. The read is 1 residue too short to cover the CDR3 end, so that end is filled in from the germline J gene. V and J are TRBV17 and TRBJ2-1, with D possibly matching TRBD1 (6 bases). Germline V gives CDR1 MNHDT, CDR2 YYDKIL. Trimming shortened V by 5 bases and J by 1 base, and 9 bases separated the two germline ends. The CDR3 is made up of 14 amino acids. The CDR3 DNA, read in part, is TGTGCTAGCAGTCCCGACAGGAACTATGCTGAGCAGTTC. Translated: CASSPDRNYAEQF. The entire CDR3 sequence reads CASSPDRNYAEQFF. Together with reference TRBV17 and TRBJ2-1, the CDR3 gives the full variable domain: DTTVKQNPRYKLARVGKPVNLICSQTMNHDTMYWYQKKPNQAPKLLLFYYDKILNREADTFEKFQSSRPNNSFCSLYIGSAGLEYSAMYLCASSPDRNYAEQFFGPGTRLTVL.

This clone is classed as medium-sized. Gene names and germline match the mouse. With the read ending 1 residue before the CDR3 end, the germline J gene is used to fill in that end. The chain links TRBV13-3 to TRBJ2-1, with D possibly TRBD1 on 5 matching bases. Looked up from germline, CDR1 is NNHDY and CDR2 is SYVADS. This CDR3 region has 13 residues. Trimming took 2 bases from V and 9 from J, leaving 12 bases between them. This chain's CDR3 is CASSEEGRDEQFF. CDR3 bases read: TGTGCCAGCAGTGAAGAGGGGAGGGATGAGCAGTTC.

On this clone itself: Each gene name is a mouse one. The read gets to within 1 residue of the CDR3 end, and the germline J gene fills in the rest. The chain is built from TRBV26 and TRBJ2-5; TRBD2 matches at 8 bases. V was clipped by 6 bases and J by 4 bases; unmatched bases: 6. Germline-derived CDR1 and CDR2 are KGHPV and FQNQEV (reference sequence). This CDR3 is built from 14 residues. The covered CDR3 bases are TGTGCCAGCAGAAGTACTGGGGGCGAAGACACCCAGTAC. Translating gives CASRSTGGEDTQY. The CDR3 as a whole reads CASRSTGGEDTQYF.